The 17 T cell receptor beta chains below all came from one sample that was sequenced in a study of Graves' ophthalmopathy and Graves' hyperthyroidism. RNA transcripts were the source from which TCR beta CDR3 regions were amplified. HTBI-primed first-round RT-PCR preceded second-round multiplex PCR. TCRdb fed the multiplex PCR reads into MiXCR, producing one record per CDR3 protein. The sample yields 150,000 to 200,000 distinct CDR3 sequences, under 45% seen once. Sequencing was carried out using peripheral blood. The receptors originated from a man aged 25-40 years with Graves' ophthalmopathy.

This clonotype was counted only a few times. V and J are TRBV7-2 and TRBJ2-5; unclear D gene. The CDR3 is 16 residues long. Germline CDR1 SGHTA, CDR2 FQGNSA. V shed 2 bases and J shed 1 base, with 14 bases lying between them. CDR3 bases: TGTGCCAGCAGCTTAAATCCGCGTGGGGTCCAAGAGACCCAGTACTTC. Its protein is CASSLNPRGVQETQYF.

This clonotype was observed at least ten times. The CDR3 DNA is TGTGCCAGCAGTTTAAAGTTTGAAGCTTTCTTT. It is translated as CASSLKFEAFF. The rearrangement joins TRBV28 to TRBJ1-1, with unresolved D. Trimming shortened V by 2 bases and J by 7 bases, and 5 bases separated the two germline ends. Germline values: CDR1 MDHEN, CDR2 SYDVKM. CDR3 size: 11 residues.

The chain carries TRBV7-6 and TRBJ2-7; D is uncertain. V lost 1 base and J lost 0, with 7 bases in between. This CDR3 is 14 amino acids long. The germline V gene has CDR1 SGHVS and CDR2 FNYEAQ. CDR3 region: CASSLDLSSYEQYF. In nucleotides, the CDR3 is TGTGCCAGCAGCTTAGATCTGAGCTCCTACGAGCAGTACTTC.

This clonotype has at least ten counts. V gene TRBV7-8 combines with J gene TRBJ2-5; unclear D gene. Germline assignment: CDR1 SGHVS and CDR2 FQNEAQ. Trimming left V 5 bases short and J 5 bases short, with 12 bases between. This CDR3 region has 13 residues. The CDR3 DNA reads TGTGCCAGCAGCCGAACCCAAGGGGAGACCCAGTACTTC. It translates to CASSRTQGETQYF.

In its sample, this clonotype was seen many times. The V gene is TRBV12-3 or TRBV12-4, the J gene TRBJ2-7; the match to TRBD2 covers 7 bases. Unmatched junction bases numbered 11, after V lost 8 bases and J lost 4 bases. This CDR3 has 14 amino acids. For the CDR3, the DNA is TGTGCCAGCTCCTGGGAGGGGAGAATTTACGAGCAGTACTTC. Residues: CASSWEGRIYEQYF.

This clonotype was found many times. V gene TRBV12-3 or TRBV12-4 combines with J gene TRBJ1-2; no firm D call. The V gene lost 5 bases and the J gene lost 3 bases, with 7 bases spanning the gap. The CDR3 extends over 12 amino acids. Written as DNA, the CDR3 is TGTGCCAGCAGTCCCTCGTACTATGGCTACACCTTC. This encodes CASSPSYYGYTF.

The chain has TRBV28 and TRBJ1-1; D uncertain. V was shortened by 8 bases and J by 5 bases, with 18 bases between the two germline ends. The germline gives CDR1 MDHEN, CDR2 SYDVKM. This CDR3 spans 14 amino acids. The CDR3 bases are TGTGCCAGCGCCAGTATACAGTCTTCTACTGAAGCTTTCTTT. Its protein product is CASASIQSSTEAFF.

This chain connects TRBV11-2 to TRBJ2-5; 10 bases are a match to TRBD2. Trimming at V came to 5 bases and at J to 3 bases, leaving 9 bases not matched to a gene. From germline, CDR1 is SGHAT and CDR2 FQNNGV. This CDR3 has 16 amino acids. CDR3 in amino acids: CASSRLSGGAEETQYF. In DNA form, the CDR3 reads TGTGCCAGCAGCCGATTGAGCGGGGGGGCCGAAGAGACCCAGTACTTC.

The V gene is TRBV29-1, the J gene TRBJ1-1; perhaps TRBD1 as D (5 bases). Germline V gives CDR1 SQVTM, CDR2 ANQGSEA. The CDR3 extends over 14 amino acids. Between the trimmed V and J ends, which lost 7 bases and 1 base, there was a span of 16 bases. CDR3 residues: CSAETGTANTEAFF. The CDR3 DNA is TGCAGCGCCGAAACCGGGACGGCGAACACTGAAGCTTTCTTT.

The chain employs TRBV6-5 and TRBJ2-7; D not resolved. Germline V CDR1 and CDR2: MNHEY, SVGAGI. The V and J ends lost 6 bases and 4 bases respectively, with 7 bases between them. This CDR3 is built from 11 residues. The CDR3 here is CASRGTYEQYF. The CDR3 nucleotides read TGTGCCAGCAGGGGAACATACGAGCAGTACTTC.

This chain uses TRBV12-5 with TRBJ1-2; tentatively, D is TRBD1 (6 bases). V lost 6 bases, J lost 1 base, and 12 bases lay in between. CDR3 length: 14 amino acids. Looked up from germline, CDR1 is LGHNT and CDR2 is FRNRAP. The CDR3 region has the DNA TGTGCTAGTGGCCCTCGGACAGATAACTATGGCTACACCTTC. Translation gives CASGPRTDNYGYTF.

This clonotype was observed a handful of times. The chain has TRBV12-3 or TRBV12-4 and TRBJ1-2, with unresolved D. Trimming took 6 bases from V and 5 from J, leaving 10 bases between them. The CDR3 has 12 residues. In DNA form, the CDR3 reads TGTGCCAGCAGGGAAACTGGATATGGCTACACCTTC. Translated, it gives CASRETGYGYTF.

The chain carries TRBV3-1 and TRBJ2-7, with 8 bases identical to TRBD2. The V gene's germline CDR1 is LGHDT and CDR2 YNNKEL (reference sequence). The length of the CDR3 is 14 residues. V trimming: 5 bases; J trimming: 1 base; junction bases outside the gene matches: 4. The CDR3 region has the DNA TGTGCCAGCAGCACCCGGGAGGGATCCTACGAGCAGTACTTC. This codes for CASSTREGSYEQYF.

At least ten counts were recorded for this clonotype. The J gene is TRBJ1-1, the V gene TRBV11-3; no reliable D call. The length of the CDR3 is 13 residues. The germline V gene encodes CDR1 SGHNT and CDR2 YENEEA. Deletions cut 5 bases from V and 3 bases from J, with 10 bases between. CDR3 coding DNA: TGTGCCAGCAGCGACCGGTGGGACACTGAAGCTTTCTTT. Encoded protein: CASSDRWDTEAFF.

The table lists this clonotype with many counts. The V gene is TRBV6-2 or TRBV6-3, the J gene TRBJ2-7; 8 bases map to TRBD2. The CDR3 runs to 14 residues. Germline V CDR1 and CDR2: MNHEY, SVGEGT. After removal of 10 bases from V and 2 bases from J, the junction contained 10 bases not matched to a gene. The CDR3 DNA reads TGTGCCACCAACCGGGGGGGAATAACCTACGAGCAGTACTTC. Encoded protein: CATNRGGITYEQYF.

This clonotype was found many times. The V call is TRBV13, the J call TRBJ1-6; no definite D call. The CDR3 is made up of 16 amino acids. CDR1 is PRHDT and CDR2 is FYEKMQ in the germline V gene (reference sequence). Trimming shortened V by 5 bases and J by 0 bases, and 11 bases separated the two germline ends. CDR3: CASSERVSSYNSPLHF. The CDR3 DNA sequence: TGTGCCAGCAGCGAAAGGGTGAGCTCCTATAATTCACCCCTCCACTTT.

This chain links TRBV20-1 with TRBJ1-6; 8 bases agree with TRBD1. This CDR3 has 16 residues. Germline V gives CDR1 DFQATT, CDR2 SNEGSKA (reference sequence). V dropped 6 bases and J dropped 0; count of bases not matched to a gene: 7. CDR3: CSASLDRDSYNSPLHF. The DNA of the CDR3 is TGCAGTGCAAGCCTGGACAGGGACTCCTATAATTCACCCCTCCACTTT.